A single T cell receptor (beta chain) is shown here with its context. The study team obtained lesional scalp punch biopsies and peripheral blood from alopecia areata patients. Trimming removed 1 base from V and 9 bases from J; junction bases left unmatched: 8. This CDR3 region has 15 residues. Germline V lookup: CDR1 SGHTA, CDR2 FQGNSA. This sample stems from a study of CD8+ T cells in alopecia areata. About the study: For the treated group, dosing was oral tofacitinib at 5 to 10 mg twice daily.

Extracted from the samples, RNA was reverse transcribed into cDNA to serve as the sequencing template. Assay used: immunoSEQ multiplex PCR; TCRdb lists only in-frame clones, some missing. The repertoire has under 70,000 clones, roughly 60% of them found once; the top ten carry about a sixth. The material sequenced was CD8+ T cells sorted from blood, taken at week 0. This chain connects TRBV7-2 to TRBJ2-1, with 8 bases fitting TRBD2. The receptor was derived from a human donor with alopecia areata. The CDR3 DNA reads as TGTGCCAGCAGCTTAGGTACGGGGGGGCCCCTTGAGCAGTTCTTC. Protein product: CASSLGTGGPLEQFF.